This entry concerns a single TCR beta chain. Its target is not known. Deep level was the assay's run setting. Repertoires were generated with immunoSEQ multiplex PCR, while TCRdb's copy carries only in-frame clones and drops some. The top ten clones hold roughly 1% of a sample with roughly 1,800,000 clones, less than 95% of them seen once. These data originate in a study of shared clonotypes between healthy human individuals. Findings and limits, study-wide: Non-shared clonotypes displayed generation probabilities falling below those of clonotypes present in all four donors. Several donors had 4% to 6.5% of their naive CD4 clonotypes in common.

The CDR3 has 14 residues. Germline loops: CDR1 MNHEY, CDR2 SMNVEV (reference sequence). V was trimmed by 5 bases and J by 2 bases, leaving 13 bases between them. Naivety among CD8 cells was defined by CD45RO negativity and positive CCR7 selection, thereby excluding terminally differentiated effector memory CD45RA+ cells. The receptor was derived from a man aged 18 to 29 in good health. The chain recombines TRBV27 with TRBJ2-7; no clear D gene. Sequencing used naive CD8+ T cells sorted from blood. Here the CDR3 reads CASSMINAPYEQYF. CDR3 DNA: TGTGCCAGCAGTATGATCAATGCCCCCTACGAGCAGTACTTC.